These 6 T cell receptor beta chains originate from one sample sequenced in a study of control samples from healthy donors and cancer patients. Libraries were prepared by immunoSEQ multiplex PCR; TCRdb keeps only in-frame clonotypes and omits some of them. The sample holds some 35,000 clones, approximately 94% seen once. The sequenced sample was PBMCs. These receptors came from a man aged 35 to 55 with colorectal cancer.

The chain has TRBV9 and TRBJ1-1, with a weak D call TRBD1 (5 bases). There are 13 residues in the CDR3. The germline V gene has CDR1 SGDLS and CDR2 YYNGEE. The V and J ends lost 2 bases and 4 bases respectively, with 9 bases between them. CDR3 protein: CASSVRVGTEAFF. The CDR3 DNA is TGTGCCAGCAGCGTCAGGGTCGGCACTGAAGCTTTCTTT.

The chain combines TRBV2 with TRBJ1-5; D unresolved. Looked up from germline, CDR1 is SNHLY and CDR2 is FYNNEI. V lost 5 bases, J lost 0 bases, and 8 bases lay in between. This CDR3 is built from 14 residues. CDR3 bases: TGTGCCAGCAGTAAACTGGGTAGCAATCAGCCCCAGCATTTT. Translation: CASSKLGSNQPQHF.

The chain has TRBV6-5 and TRBJ1-5; TRBD1 agrees at 8 bases. Germline V lookup: CDR1 MNHEY, CDR2 SVGAGI. V gave up 5 bases and J gave up 1 base; unmatched junction bases: 4. CDR3 length: 15 residues. CDR3 sequence: CASSPGGLSNQPQHF. In DNA form, the CDR3 reads TGTGCCAGCAGTCCAGGGGGCCTGAGCAATCAGCCCCAGCATTTT.

The count of this clone is one. The chain recombines TRBV23-1 with TRBJ1-5, with D hard to call. TRBV23-1 counts as an open reading frame of uncertain function. Trimming removed 2 bases at V and 0 bases at J, with 14 bases between. CDR3 length: 17 residues. The CDR3 DNA is TGCGCCAGCAGTCAAGTGTTTAACAGTGATAGCAATCAGCCCCAGCATTTT. It encodes CASSQVFNSDSNQPQHF.

The chain links TRBV7-3 to TRBJ2-1; TRBD2 matches at 15 bases. With 6 bases clipped from V and 7 bases from J, the junction kept 10 bases outside the gene matches. The germline CDR1 and CDR2 sequences are SGHTA and FQGTGA. CDR3 length: 17 residues. In DNA, the CDR3 is TGTGCCAGCAGTCGCGGGACGGGACTAGCGGGGGGTAATGAGCAGTTCTTC. It is translated as CASSRGTGLAGGNEQFF.

The rearrangement links TRBV5-6 to TRBJ1-4, with D unclear. The CDR3 is made up of 14 amino acids. Trimming removed 0 bases from V and 1 base from J, with 4 bases in between. Looked up from germline, CDR1 is SGHDT and CDR2 is YYEEEE. The CDR3 sequence: CASSLARTNEKLFF. The CDR3 nucleotides read TGTGCCAGCAGCTTGGCCAGAACTAATGAAAAACTGTTTTTT.